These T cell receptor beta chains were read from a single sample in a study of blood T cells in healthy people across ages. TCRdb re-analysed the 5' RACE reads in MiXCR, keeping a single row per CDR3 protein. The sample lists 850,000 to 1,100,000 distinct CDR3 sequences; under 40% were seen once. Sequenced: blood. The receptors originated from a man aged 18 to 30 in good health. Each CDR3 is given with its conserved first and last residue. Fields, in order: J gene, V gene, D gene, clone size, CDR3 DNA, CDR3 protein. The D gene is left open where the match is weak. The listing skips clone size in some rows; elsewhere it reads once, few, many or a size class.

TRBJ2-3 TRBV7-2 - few TGTGCTAGCGGCTCTAGCACAGATACGCAGTATTTT CASGSSTDTQYF
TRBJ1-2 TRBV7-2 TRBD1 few TGTGCCAGCAACTTAGAGGACAGGGCGAACTATGGCTACACCTTC CASNLEDRANYGYTF
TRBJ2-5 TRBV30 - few TGTGCCTGGAGTGCTCGAGAGACCCAGTACTTC CAWSARETQYF
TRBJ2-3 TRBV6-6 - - TGTGCCAGCAGCCCTATCGAAGCGGTTGGCACAGATACGCGGTATTTT CASSPIEAVGTDTRYF
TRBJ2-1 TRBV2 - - TGTGCCAGCCTTAATGGAAGAGGCAACAATGAGCAGTTCTTC CASLNGRGNNEQFF
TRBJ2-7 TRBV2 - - TGTGCCAGCATAAAGGACAGGACTAGCTCCTACGAGCAGTACTTC CASIKDRTSSYEQYF
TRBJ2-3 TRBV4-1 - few TGCGCCAGCAGCCAAGAGCCCTCAGGCACAGATACGCAGTATTTT CASSQEPSGTDTQYF
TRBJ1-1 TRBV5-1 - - TGCGCCAGCAGCTTTTCCAGCAATGAAGCTTTCTTT CASSFSSNEAFF
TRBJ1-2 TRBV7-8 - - TGTGCCAGCAGCTTATTTATAAGGGGTGCTGGCTACACCTTC CASSLFIRGAGYTF
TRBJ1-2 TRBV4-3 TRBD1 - TGCGCCAGCAGCCAATCCAGGACAGGGTCAATCTATGACTACACCTTC CASSQSRTGSIYDYTF
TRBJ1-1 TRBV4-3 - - TGCGCCAGCAGCCAAGTTCGTCGCGGCACTGAAGCTTTCTTT CASSQVRRGTEAFF
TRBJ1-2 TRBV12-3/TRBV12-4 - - TGTGCCAGCAGCCAATTAGAGGGCTACACCTTC CASSQLEGYTF
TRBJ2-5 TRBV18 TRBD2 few TGTGCCAGCTCAGGGGGGACTAACCCTCGAGAGCAGTACTTC CASSGGTNPREQYF
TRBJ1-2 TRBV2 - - TGTGCCAGCCTCAAGGAGCCGGGCTATGGCTACACCTTC CASLKEPGYGYTF
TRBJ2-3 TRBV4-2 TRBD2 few TGTGCCAGCAGCCAAACGTCCGGGGGGGCTCAGGATACGCAGTATTTT CASSQTSGGAQDTQYF
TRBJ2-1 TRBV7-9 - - TGTGCCAGCAGCTTGTCAGGGCCCGATGAGCAGTTCTTC CASSLSGPDEQFF
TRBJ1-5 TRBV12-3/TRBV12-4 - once TGTGCCAGCAGCGATGTACCTTTGAGCAATCAGCCCCAGCATTTT CASSDVPLSNQPQHF
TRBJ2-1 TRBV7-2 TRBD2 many TGTGCCAGCAGCCTTTCTAGCGGGGGCTACAATGAGCAGTTCTTC CASSLSSGGYNEQFF
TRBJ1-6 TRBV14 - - TGTGCCAGCAGCCGACAGGATAATTCACCCCTCCACTTT CASSRQDNSPLHF
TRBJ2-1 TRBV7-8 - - TGTGCCAGCAGTGGGAGGGGGGACTACAATGAGCAGTTCTTC CASSGRGDYNEQFF